This T cell receptor (beta chain) was sequenced for a study of a mutant IDH1 vaccine in newly diagnosed glioma. Looking at the study overall: The study started vaccination 4-6 weeks after radiotherapy alone, or with temozolomide cycles. Patients arrived already treated with radiotherapy, temozolomide, or both, most having had both.

Indicated time point: week 11, during vaccination. Vaccine doses each comprised 300 ug of mutant IDH1 20-mer peptide, with topical imiquimod. This CDR3 has 13 amino acids. Germline CDR1 and CDR2: SNHLY and FYNNEI. Trimming cost V 6 bases and J 7 bases, with 13 bases left between them. Assay used: immunoSEQ multiplex PCR; TCRdb lists only in-frame clones, some missing. This sample yields fewer than 65,000 clones, of which 80% are seen a single time; 4.5% to 7.5% belongs to the top ten. About this clone: Antigen unknown.

This material consisted of PBMCs, taken from a glioma patient whose treatment included an IDH1 peptide vaccine. The chain carries TRBV2 and TRBJ1-5; weak D call: TRBD1 (6 bases). The receptor's source is a man aged 50-60 years with glioma. The CDR3 DNA follows: TGTGCCAGCAGCCGAGACAGGAGGCAGCCCCAGCATTTT. Residues: CASSRDRRQPQHF.